The clone carrying this T cell receptor beta chain is categorized as large (0.1 to 1%). Its matching antigen is unknown. The sorted Tregs were CD4+CD25+CD127-/low cells. TRBV12-4/TRBJ1-2 clonotypes were amplified with adaptor-ligated barcode primers. Using its own MiXCR run on the multiplex PCR reads, TCRdb lists one record per CDR3 protein. This table has 450 to 600 distinct CDR3 sequences, roughly 18% appearing once. V shed 6 bases and J 4 bases; nucleotides not matched to a gene: 8. This CDR3 is built from 14 residues. General study points: Tumor Treg TCRs overlapped most with tumor naive CD4+ cells.

The chain recombines TRBV12-3 or TRBV12-4 with TRBJ1-2, with 7 bases that match TRBD1. The TCR originated in a female donor with breast cancer. Sequencing was performed on tumor-infiltrating Tregs sorted from the breast tumor. The CDR3 spells CASRATGLGYGYTF. CDR3 coding DNA: TGTGCCAGCAGGGCGACAGGGTTGGGCTATGGCTACACCTTC.